This T cell receptor beta chain originates from a study of cytomegalovirus exposure and HLA in healthy donors (dated by TCRdb to 2016 to 2017). About the investigation overall: An earlier analysis of approximately 640 of the donors reported 276 Gb of sequence data and 100 million to 140 million unique TCR beta sequences from about 179 million T cells. Approximately 300 gigabases of sequencing data and around 80 million unique TCR sequences made up an early release that covered 500 to 650 HLA-typed donors. Of the approximately 400 genotyped donors, less than 90% were placed in the genetic ancestry cluster associated with self-reported Caucasian donors. The study aimed to test whether signatures of past pathogen exposure could be identified by cataloging public T cell receptors. Using immunosequencing, the study profiled T cell repertoires from 666 subjects and related those repertoires to cytomegalovirus serostatus. Besides the first cohort of more than 650 subjects, a separate validation cohort made up of over 95 different subjects was used. To predict cytomegalovirus infection status, the study combined high-throughput TCR immunosequencing, statistical association of individual TCRs with disease status, and machine learning. To study patterns of TCR occurrence, a later analysis re-analyzed previously published TCR beta repertoires from around 700 donors and added high-resolution HLA genotyping. Rather than using new phenotypic data, the later analysis identified candidate immune exposures from TCR beta sequences and from how often those sequences occurred across donors. An earlier analysis of a few hundred of the donors applied high-throughput TCR beta sequencing to assess whether each TCR beta V gene segment acted as functional or pseudogenic. Donor age, sex, ethnicity and CMV serostatus were compiled together with the repertoire data. A later genetic analysis used genome-wide SNP genotypes for about 55% of the 666 donors, treating that subset as a discovery cohort. All discovery cohort repertoires had been generated using a single sequencing platform. Both class I and class II loci were covered by HLA typing, at four-digit resolution. Typing coverage varied by locus: roughly 629-640 donors for A, B, C, DRB1 and DQB1; about 520 for DQA1; nearly 610 for DPA1; approximately 470 for DPB1. Five DR-DQ haplotypes were treated as single units for association and clustering because of strong linkage in the cohort. Among 300 to 500 genotyped donors of the cohort, an average of about 220,000 unique TCR beta nucleotide sequences was sequenced per donor, of which approximately 19% were non-productive. Summary of the overall study and its limitations: A further reported finding was that TCR beta sequences accurately predicted the HLA-A and HLA-B alleles for most subjects in the first cohort. A cluster of highly shared sequence variants was judged likely to be a technical artifact of the sequencing pipeline. Because HLA typing was unavailable for some donors at each locus, only the typed subset was used in association tests. The only immune exposure information available for the cohort was CMV serostatus. Correlated functional status among segregating V segments might reflect linkage disequilibrium, but an unknown experimental factor could not be ruled out. In a later genetic analysis, a missense DCLRE1C variant was associated with V-gene and J-gene trimming of TCR beta chains, and the association was replicated in an independent cohort. The authors suggested that the approach could potentially be extended to other disease states and immunological phenotypes. Most CMV-associated TCR beta chains appeared to be HLA-restricted in a later analysis, and the HLA associations seemed to be driven largely by CMV exposure. Cytomegalovirus status was reported to be diagnosed by the classifier with high specificity and sensitivity in both the original and validation cohorts. The study gave a list of roughly 150 TCR beta chains associated with cytomegalovirus. The earlier analysis of 587 of the donors excluded about 16 rarely observed V segments, including chromosome 9 orphons, because counts were too low. A later analysis found that HLA-associated TCR beta chains were more clonally expanded and had lower generation probabilities than equally common non-associated chains. The 87-base-pair reads could not distinguish some IMGT-functional V segments, including TRBV6-2 and TRBV6-3, so those segments were excluded. The cohort was sequenced for TCR beta chains only, and without alpha or paired-chain data the features that could be detected were limited. A few of the identified cytomegalovirus-associated TCR beta chains were confirmed in vitro to be specific for cytomegalovirus antigens. Specific HLA alleles were associated with 18,000 or so TCR beta sequences at a false discovery rate of 0.05 in a later analysis. In a later genetic analysis, fewer N-insertions in productive TCRs were reported among donors in an Asian-associated ancestry cluster than the roughly 640-donor mean. In a later analysis, several top co-occurrence clusters were reported to appear linked to parvovirus B19, influenza, CMV and Epstein-Barr virus. Presence/absence analyses assumed roughly uniform sequencing depth across donors, an assumption that may not hold. When HLA alleles, especially DR and DQ, strongly co-occurred, attributing TCR associations to individual alleles was difficult. In a later analysis, TCR association rates were found to vary across HLA loci, with the most associated TCRs seen for DRB1 alleles and the fewest for HLA-C alleles. Most TCR sequences were seen in very few donors, while some public TCRs were found in many individuals. An earlier analysis of some 590 of the donors showed that most TCR beta V segments appeared in productive rearrangements either about 87% or about 30% of the time, which broadly matched IMGT annotations.

In total, 630 or so healthy bone marrow donors made up the cohort. At the time of sampling, all cohort members were nominally healthy, though unrecorded immune exposures were likely present. The donor tested CMV seropositive and was one of the 289 seropositive cohort members. A peripheral blood sample was collected from each donor, and TCR beta sequencing was performed on peripheral blood mononuclear cells. The Qiagen DNeasy Blood Extraction Kit was used to extract genomic DNA from the blood cell samples. The library relied on the immunoSEQ multiplex PCR assay. For the multiplex PCR, a mixture combining 60 forward primers for TCR Vbeta segments and 13 reverse primers for TCR Jbeta segments was used. A multiplex PCR assay on genomic DNA amplified the CDR3 region of rearranged TCR beta genes. On the Illumina HiSeq System, the amplified TCR beta libraries were sequenced as 87-base-pair reads. The study's own analysis went as follows. A later analysis counted around 72 million unique TCR beta chains across the approximately 700 repertoires, and some 11 million of these chains were shared by at least two donors. To remove PCR and sequencing errors, raw reads were error-corrected and collapsed into unique sequences using a nearest-neighbor algorithm that merged closely related sequences. To assign V, D and J gene segments, CDR3 sequences were aligned to IMGT reference sequences. For a sequence to be retained, a match of at least six nucleotides to both a V gene segment and a J gene segment was required. Rearrangements were classified as productive when the CDR3 lacked stop codons and remained in frame with V and J, and all other rearrangements were classified as non-productive. Following IMGT convention, CDR3 was defined as the stretch from the second conserved V-encoded cysteine to the conserved J-encoded phenylalanine. Sequences without an unambiguous match to a single V gene segment were excluded from the earlier analysis of 500 to 700 of the donors. In an earlier analysis of approximately 500 of the donors, a V segment was called functional when productive rearrangements were above 56.7%, and segregating when the standard deviation between donors exceeded 5%. To diagnose cytomegalovirus status from the catalog of TCR beta chain sequences, a statistical classification framework was built. In a later analysis, V and J genes were assigned by comparing TCR nucleotide sequences against IMGT/GENE-DB human TR gene sequences. Using the TCRdist pipeline, a later analysis assigned CDR3 sequences along with most-parsimonious VDJ recombination scenarios. In a later analysis, each TCR beta chain was defined by its CDR3 amino acid sequence together with its V-gene family, and reads lacking a unique V-gene family were excluded. In a later analysis, fewer than 600 highly shared, low-generation-probability nucleotide sequences were removed to address suspected cross-contamination and a sequencing artifact. For each public chain, a later analysis derived a clonal expansion index from normalized ranks of inferred template counts within each repertoire. In a later analysis, generation probabilities were computed using a VDJ recombination model fitted to out-of-frame rearrangements, and the results were checked against IGoR. Hypergeometric tests were used in a later analysis to score TCR-TCR, TCR-HLA and TCR-CMV co-occurrence, with a repertoire-size bias correction applied to the TCR pairs. A later analysis estimated false discovery rates by permuting HLA or CMV assignments 20 times. In a later analysis, co-occurring TCRs were grouped using DBSCAN, with TCRdist sequence similarity added in when clustering inside HLA-allele-positive subsets. Repertoires with fewer than 30,000 or more than 120,000 public chains, plus five repertoires with anomalous nucleotide sharing, were excluded from co-occurrence clustering. Sourced from immuneACCESS, this table was stored by TCRdb with only in-frame sequences that have V and J called. A share of the clones is absent; for the studies checked, an unresolved V gene accounts for under half, and the remainder has no known explanation. V, J and clone size were drawn from that table, and D and trimming were deduced from the DNA. The sample yields more than 110,000 clones; about four fifths were counted once. The biggest ten clones account for approximately 1.2% of the sample.

The CDR3 runs 13 residues from the cysteine to the phenylalanine. The CDR3 DNA has 39 bases and is translated from base 1. The germline V gene (reference sequence) sets CDR1 to MNHEY and CDR2 to SMNVEV. The junction carries 8 bases between V and J, which are trimmed by 3 bases and 2 bases respectively. Concerning this clone itself: It has no known antigen specificity. Per-nucleotide qualities are absent, and no much larger clonotype sits a single base away. In the same sample, other DNA sequences code for this CDR3.

The chain is made from TRBV27 and TRBJ2-7; D gene: possibly TRBD1, on 6 matching bases. The sample taken for sequencing was PBMCs. The TCR was taken from a male donor in good health and CMV-seropositive. The bases read TGTGCCAGCAGTTTGGACAGTACCTACGAGCAGTACTTC. It translates to CASSLDSTYEQYF.